This entry describes one TCR beta chain. These data belong to a study of shared T cell receptors in the human thymus. Sequenced by immunoSEQ multiplex PCR; TCRdb stores in-frame clones only, minus some. There are approximately 400,000 clones in the sample; 95% occur only once, and about 0.02% lies in the top ten. Germline V gene data show CDR1 as SGHNT and CDR2 as YYREEE (reference sequence). The CDR3 is 15 amino acids. J was trimmed by 8 bases and V by 4 bases; bases with no gene match: 9. V gene TRBV5-4 combines with J gene TRBJ2-1, with 10 bases matching TRBD1. Specimen: thymocytes. The source of this sequence is a human donor. DNA for the CDR3: TGTGCCAGCAGCCGACTGGACAGGGGGATCCATGAGCAGTTCTTC. This translates into CASSRLDRGIHEQFF.